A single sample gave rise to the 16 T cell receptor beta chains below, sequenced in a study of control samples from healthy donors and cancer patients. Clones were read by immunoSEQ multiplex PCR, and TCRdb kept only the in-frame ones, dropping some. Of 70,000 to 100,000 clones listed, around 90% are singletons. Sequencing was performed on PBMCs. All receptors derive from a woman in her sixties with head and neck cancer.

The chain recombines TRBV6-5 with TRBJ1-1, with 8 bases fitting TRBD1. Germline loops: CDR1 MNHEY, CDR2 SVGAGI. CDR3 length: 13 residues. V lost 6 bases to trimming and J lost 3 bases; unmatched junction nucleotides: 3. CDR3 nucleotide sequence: TGTGCCAGCAGCCGGGACAGGTACACTGAAGCTTTCTTT. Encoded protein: CASSRDRYTEAFF.

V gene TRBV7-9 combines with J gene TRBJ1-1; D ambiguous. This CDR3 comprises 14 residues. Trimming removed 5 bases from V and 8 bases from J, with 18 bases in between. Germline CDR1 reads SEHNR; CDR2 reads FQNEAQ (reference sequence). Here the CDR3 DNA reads TGTGCCAGCAGCCCTTGGCTAGATGAAACAGAAGCTTTCTTT. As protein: CASSPWLDETEAFF.

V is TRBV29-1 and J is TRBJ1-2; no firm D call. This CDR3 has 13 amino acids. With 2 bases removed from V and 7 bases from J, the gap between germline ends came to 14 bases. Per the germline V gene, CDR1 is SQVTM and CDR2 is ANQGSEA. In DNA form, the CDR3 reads TGCAGCGTTGAACGGGTTAGGGCGTCTGGCTACACCTTC. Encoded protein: CSVERVRASGYTF.

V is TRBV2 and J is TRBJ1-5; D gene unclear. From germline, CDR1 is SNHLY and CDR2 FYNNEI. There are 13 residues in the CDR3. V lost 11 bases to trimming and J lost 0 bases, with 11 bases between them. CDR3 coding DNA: TGTGCCGGCCGAAGAGATAGCAATCAGCCCCAGCATTTT. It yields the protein CAGRRDSNQPQHF.

The CDR3, as DNA: TGTGCCAGCAGTTTGGTCGCAAGCACTGAAGCTTTCTTT. It is translated as CASSLVASTEAFF. The chain recombines TRBV12-3 or TRBV12-4 with TRBJ1-1; D unclear. Trimming took off 3 bases at V and 4 bases at J, with 9 bases between the two ends. The length of the CDR3 is 13 residues.

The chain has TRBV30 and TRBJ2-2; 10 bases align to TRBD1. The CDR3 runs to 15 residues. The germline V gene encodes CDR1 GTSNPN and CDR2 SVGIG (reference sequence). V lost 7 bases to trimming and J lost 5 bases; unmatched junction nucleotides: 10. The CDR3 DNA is TGTGCCTCCCGGCCGGGGACAGGGGATACCGGGGAGCTGTTTTTT. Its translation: CASRPGTGDTGELFF.

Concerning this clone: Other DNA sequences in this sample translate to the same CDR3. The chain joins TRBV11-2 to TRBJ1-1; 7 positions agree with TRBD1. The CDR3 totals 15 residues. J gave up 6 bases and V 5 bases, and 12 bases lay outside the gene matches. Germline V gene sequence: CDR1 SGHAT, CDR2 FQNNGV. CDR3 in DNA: TGTGCCAGCAGCCCGACCCAGGGGGTGACCGCTGAAGCTTTCTTT. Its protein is CASSPTQGVTAEAFF.

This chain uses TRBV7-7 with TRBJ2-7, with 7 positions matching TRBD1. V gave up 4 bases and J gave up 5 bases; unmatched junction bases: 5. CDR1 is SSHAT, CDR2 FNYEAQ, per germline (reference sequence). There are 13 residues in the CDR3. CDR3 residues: CASSSTGLDEQYF. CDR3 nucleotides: TGTGCCAGCAGCTCGACAGGGTTGGACGAGCAGTACTTC.

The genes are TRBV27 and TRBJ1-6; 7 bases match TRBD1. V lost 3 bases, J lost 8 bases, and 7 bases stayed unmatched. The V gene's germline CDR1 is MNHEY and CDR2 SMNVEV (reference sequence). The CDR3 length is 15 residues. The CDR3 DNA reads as TGTGCCAGCAGTTTGGCACAGGGGTGGCATTCACCCCTCCACTTT. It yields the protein CASSLAQGWHSPLHF.

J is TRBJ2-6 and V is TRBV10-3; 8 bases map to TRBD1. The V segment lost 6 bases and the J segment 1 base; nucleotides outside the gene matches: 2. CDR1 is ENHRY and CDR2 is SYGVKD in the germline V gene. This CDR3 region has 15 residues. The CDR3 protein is CAIRRTGSGANVLTF. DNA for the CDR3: TGTGCCATCAGGCGGACAGGGTCTGGGGCCAACGTCCTGACTTTC.

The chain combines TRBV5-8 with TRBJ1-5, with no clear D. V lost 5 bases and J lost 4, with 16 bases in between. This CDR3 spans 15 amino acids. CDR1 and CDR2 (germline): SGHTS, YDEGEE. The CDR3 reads CASSSTIGINQPQHF. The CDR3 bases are TGTGCCAGCAGTTCAACTATAGGAATTAATCAGCCCCAGCATTTT.

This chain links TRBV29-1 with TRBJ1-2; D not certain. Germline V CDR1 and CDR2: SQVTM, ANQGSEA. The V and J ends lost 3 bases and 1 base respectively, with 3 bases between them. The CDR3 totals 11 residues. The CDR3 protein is CSVDGNYGYTF. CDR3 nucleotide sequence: TGCAGCGTTGATGGTAACTATGGCTACACCTTC. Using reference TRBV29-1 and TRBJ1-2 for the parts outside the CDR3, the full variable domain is SAVISQKPSRDICQRGTSLTIQCQVDSQVTMMFWYRQQPGQSLTLIATANQGSEATYESGFVIDKFPISRPNLTFSTLTVSNMSPEDSSIYLCSVDGNYGYTFGSGTRLTVV.

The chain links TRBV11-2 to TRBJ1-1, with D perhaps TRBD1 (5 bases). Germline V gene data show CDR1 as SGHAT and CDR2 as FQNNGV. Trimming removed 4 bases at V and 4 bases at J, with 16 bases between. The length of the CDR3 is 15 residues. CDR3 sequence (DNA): TGTGCCAGCAGCTATGGGGGAACGCGGGGCACTGAAGCTTTCTTT. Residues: CASSYGGTRGTEAFF.

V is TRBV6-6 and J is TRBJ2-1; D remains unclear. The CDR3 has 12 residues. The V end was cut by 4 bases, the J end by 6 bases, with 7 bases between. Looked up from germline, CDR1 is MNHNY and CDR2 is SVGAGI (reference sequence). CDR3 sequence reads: CASSSPGNEQFF. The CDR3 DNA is TGTGCCAGCAGTTCCCCAGGCAATGAGCAGTTCTTC.

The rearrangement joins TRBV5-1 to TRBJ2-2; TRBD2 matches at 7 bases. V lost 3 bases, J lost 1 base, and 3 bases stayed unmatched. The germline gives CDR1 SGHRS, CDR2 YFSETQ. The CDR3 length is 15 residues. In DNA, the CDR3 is TGCGCCAGCAGCTCTGGCGGGGGGAACACCGGGGAGCTGTTTTTT. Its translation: CASSSGGGNTGELFF.

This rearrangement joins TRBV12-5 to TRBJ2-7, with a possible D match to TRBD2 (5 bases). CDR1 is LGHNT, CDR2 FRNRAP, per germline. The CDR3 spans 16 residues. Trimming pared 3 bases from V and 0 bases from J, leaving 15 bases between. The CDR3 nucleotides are TGTGCTAGTGGTTTTAGGTCGAGCGGTAGCTCCTACGAGCAGTACTTC. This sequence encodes CASGFRSSGSSYEQYF.